This is a list of T cell receptor beta chains from one sample in a study of cytomegalovirus exposure and HLA in healthy donors. Data came from immunoSEQ multiplex PCR; TCRdb stores just in-frame clones and leaves some out. In the table there are approximately 150,000 clones, roughly 80% of which are singletons. The sequenced material came from PBMCs. The receptor set was obtained from a male donor in good health and CMV-seronegative. The CDR3 runs from the conserved cysteine through the conserved F or W. Fields, in order: D gene, J gene, V gene, clone size, CDR3 protein, CDR3 DNA. The D gene is left open where the match is weak. A clone size is listed for some rows: how often the clone was seen (once, few, many), or a class if it is expanded.

d_call: -; j_call: TRBJ2-1; v_call: TRBV6-1; clone_size: -; cdr3_aa: CASSGRDWDYNEQFF; cdr3_nt: TGTGCCAGCAGCGGCCGGGACTGGGACTACAATGAGCAGTTCTTC
d_call: -; j_call: TRBJ2-7; v_call: TRBV14; clone_size: -; cdr3_aa: CASSQDGQVFSYEQYF; cdr3_nt: TGTGCCAGCAGCCAAGATGGGCAGGTTTTCTCCTACGAGCAGTACTTC
d_call: TRBD2; j_call: TRBJ2-5; v_call: TRBV5-1; clone_size: -; cdr3_aa: CASSLASGGTYSRETQYF; cdr3_nt: TGCGCCAGCAGCTTGGCTAGCGGGGGGACCTATAGTCGGGAGACCCAGTACTTC
d_call: -; j_call: TRBJ1-5; v_call: TRBV6-5; clone_size: -; cdr3_aa: CASSYNRERNQPQHF; cdr3_nt: TGTGCCAGCAGTTACAACAGGGAGCGCAATCAGCCCCAGCATTTT
d_call: -; j_call: TRBJ2-2; v_call: TRBV6-1; clone_size: -; cdr3_aa: CASSEQGFTGELFF; cdr3_nt: TGTGCCAGCAGTGAGCAGGGGTTCACCGGGGAGCTGTTTTTT
d_call: TRBD1; j_call: TRBJ1-6; v_call: TRBV4-1; clone_size: -; cdr3_aa: CASSRDRRLNRDNSPLHF; cdr3_nt: TGCGCCAGCAGCCGGGACAGACGTCTAAATCGGGATAATTCACCCCTCCACTTT
d_call: -; j_call: TRBJ2-2; v_call: TRBV7-9; clone_size: -; cdr3_aa: CASSNPRGPHGELFF; cdr3_nt: TGTGCCAGCAGCAATCCTCGTGGCCCCCACGGGGAGCTGTTTTTT
d_call: -; j_call: TRBJ1-5; v_call: TRBV6-5; clone_size: -; cdr3_aa: CATQASRGAGQPQHF; cdr3_nt: TGTGCCACCCAAGCATCGCGGGGAGCCGGGCAGCCCCAGCATTTT
d_call: -; j_call: TRBJ1-5; v_call: TRBV5-1; clone_size: -; cdr3_aa: CASSLGHGNQPQHF; cdr3_nt: TGCGCCAGCAGCTTGGGGCACGGCAATCAGCCCCAGCATTTT
d_call: TRBD1; j_call: TRBJ1-5; v_call: TRBV6-6; clone_size: -; cdr3_aa: CASSYRSGQGNQPQHF; cdr3_nt: TGTGCCAGCAGTTACCGCTCGGGACAGGGAAATCAGCCCCAGCATTTT
d_call: -; j_call: TRBJ1-1; v_call: TRBV11-2; clone_size: -; cdr3_aa: CASSLGVDREAFF; cdr3_nt: TGTGCCAGCAGCTTAGGAGTAGACAGAGAAGCTTTCTTT
d_call: TRBD2; j_call: TRBJ2-7; v_call: TRBV7-9; clone_size: -; cdr3_aa: CASRPSGGKTYEQYF; cdr3_nt: TGTGCCAGCAGACCGAGCGGGGGGAAAACCTACGAGCAGTACTTC
d_call: -; j_call: TRBJ2-5; v_call: TRBV27; clone_size: -; cdr3_aa: CASSLWRAETQYF; cdr3_nt: TGTGCCAGCAGTCTCTGGAGAGCGGAGACCCAGTACTTC
d_call: -; j_call: TRBJ2-2; v_call: TRBV5-1; clone_size: -; cdr3_aa: CASSLVDRGNTGELFF; cdr3_nt: TGCGCCAGCAGCTTGGTGGACAGAGGGAACACCGGGGAGCTGTTTTTT
d_call: -; j_call: TRBJ1-1; v_call: TRBV7-2; clone_size: -; cdr3_aa: CASSTPGLNTEAFF; cdr3_nt: TGTGCCAGCAGCACTCCGGGTCTTAACACTGAAGCTTTCTTT
d_call: TRBD2; j_call: TRBJ2-5; v_call: TRBV10-3; clone_size: -; cdr3_aa: CAISAGLDFETQYF; cdr3_nt: TGTGCCATCAGCGCGGGACTAGATTTCGAGACCCAGTACTTC
d_call: TRBD2; j_call: TRBJ2-2; v_call: TRBV5-1; clone_size: -; cdr3_aa: CASSLTSGGAGTGELFF; cdr3_nt: TGCGCCAGCAGCTTGACTAGCGGGGGGGCCGGAACCGGGGAGCTGTTTTTT
d_call: TRBD2; j_call: TRBJ2-5; v_call: TRBV7-9; clone_size: -; cdr3_aa: CASSLWTSGGKQTQYF; cdr3_nt: TGTGCCAGCAGCTTGTGGACTAGCGGGGGGAAACAGACCCAGTACTTC
d_call: -; j_call: TRBJ1-1; v_call: TRBV29-1; clone_size: -; cdr3_aa: CSVEEGTGGSGNTEAFF; cdr3_nt: TGCAGCGTTGAAGAGGGGACGGGGGGTTCTGGGAACACTGAAGCTTTCTTT
d_call: TRBD2; j_call: TRBJ2-1; v_call: TRBV7-2; clone_size: -; cdr3_aa: CASSLGSGGVINEQFF; cdr3_nt: TGTGCCAGCAGCTTAGGTAGCGGGGGGGTCATCAATGAGCAGTTCTTC
d_call: -; j_call: TRBJ2-1; v_call: TRBV11-1; clone_size: -; cdr3_aa: CASSLDPAYNEQFF; cdr3_nt: TGTGCCAGCAGCTTAGATCCAGCGTACAATGAGCAGTTCTTC
d_call: TRBD2; j_call: TRBJ2-1; v_call: TRBV10-3; clone_size: -; cdr3_aa: CAISPGLAGYNEQFF; cdr3_nt: TGTGCCATTTCCCCGGGACTAGCGGGATACAATGAGCAGTTCTTC
d_call: TRBD2; j_call: TRBJ2-5; v_call: TRBV7-6; clone_size: -; cdr3_aa: CASSFRLAGALQETQYF; cdr3_nt: TGTGCCAGCAGCTTTCGGCTAGCGGGGGCCTTACAAGAGACCCAGTACTTC
d_call: -; j_call: TRBJ2-5; v_call: TRBV30; clone_size: -; cdr3_aa: CAFARWGAGETQYF; cdr3_nt: TGTGCCTTCGCCCGCTGGGGAGCGGGTGAGACCCAGTACTTC
d_call: -; j_call: TRBJ2-3; v_call: TRBV9; clone_size: -; cdr3_aa: CASSVGLTPSTDTQYF; cdr3_nt: TGTGCCAGCAGCGTAGGTCTCACACCTAGCACAGATACGCAGTATTTT
d_call: -; j_call: TRBJ2-7; v_call: TRBV30; clone_size: -; cdr3_aa: CACSRRGTYEQYF; cdr3_nt: TGTGCCTGTTCACGTAGGGGCACCTACGAGCAGTACTTC
d_call: -; j_call: TRBJ2-3; v_call: TRBV27; clone_size: -; cdr3_aa: CASSSGGRRTDTQYF; cdr3_nt: TGTGCCAGCAGTAGTGGAGGCAGACGCACAGATACGCAGTATTTT
d_call: TRBD1; j_call: TRBJ1-2; v_call: TRBV10-3; clone_size: -; cdr3_aa: CAISGTGVEGYTF; cdr3_nt: TGTGCCATCTCCGGGACAGGGGTGGAAGGCTACACCTTC
d_call: -; j_call: TRBJ1-2; v_call: TRBV5-1; clone_size: -; cdr3_aa: CASSLDPAGVNYGYTF; cdr3_nt: TGCGCCAGCAGCTTGGACCCCGCAGGGGTTAACTATGGCTACACCTTC
d_call: TRBD1; j_call: TRBJ1-1; v_call: TRBV29-1; clone_size: -; cdr3_aa: CSVEPDRVSTEAFF; cdr3_nt: TGCAGCGTTGAACCCGACAGGGTAAGCACTGAAGCTTTCTTT
d_call: -; j_call: TRBJ1-4; v_call: TRBV7-6; clone_size: -; cdr3_aa: CASSLSGAAPSEKLFF; cdr3_nt: TGTGCCAGCAGCTTATCAGGGGCCGCCCCTAGCGAAAAACTGTTTTTT
d_call: -; j_call: TRBJ1-5; v_call: TRBV19; clone_size: -; cdr3_aa: CASSSRGQINQPQHF; cdr3_nt: TGTGCCAGTAGTTCAAGGGGACAAATCAATCAGCCCCAGCATTTT
d_call: -; j_call: TRBJ2-7; v_call: TRBV19; clone_size: -; cdr3_aa: CASRGRQGMPYEQYF; cdr3_nt: TGTGCCAGTAGAGGGAGACAAGGGATGCCCTACGAGCAGTACTTC
d_call: TRBD1; j_call: TRBJ1-5; v_call: TRBV5-1; clone_size: few; cdr3_aa: CASSLSGQGDQPQHF; cdr3_nt: TGCGCCAGCAGCTTGAGTGGACAGGGAGATCAGCCCCAGCATTTT
d_call: -; j_call: TRBJ2-1; v_call: TRBV5-4; clone_size: few; cdr3_aa: CASSPQGGGTYNEQFF; cdr3_nt: TGTGCCAGCAGCCCCCAGGGAGGGGGTACCTACAATGAGCAGTTCTTC
d_call: -; j_call: TRBJ1-6; v_call: TRBV7-2; clone_size: -; cdr3_aa: CASSPGQGWSPLHF; cdr3_nt: TGTGCCAGCAGCCCCGGGCAGGGGTGGTCACCCCTCCACTTT
d_call: TRBD2; j_call: TRBJ2-1; v_call: TRBV2; clone_size: -; cdr3_aa: CASRLAGDYNEQFF; cdr3_nt: TGTGCCAGCCGACTAGCGGGAGACTACAATGAGCAGTTCTTC
d_call: -; j_call: TRBJ2-1; v_call: TRBV7-9; clone_size: -; cdr3_aa: CASSRQGPVNEQFF; cdr3_nt: TGTGCCAGCAGCCGGCAGGGTCCCGTCAATGAGCAGTTCTTC
d_call: -; j_call: TRBJ2-2; v_call: TRBV7-8; clone_size: -; cdr3_aa: CASSLQGYGELFF; cdr3_nt: TGTGCCAGCAGCTTACAGGGGTACGGGGAGCTGTTTTTT
d_call: TRBD1; j_call: TRBJ1-5; v_call: TRBV5-1; clone_size: -; cdr3_aa: CASSPTGPVNQPQHF; cdr3_nt: TGCGCCAGCAGCCCGACAGGGCCGGTCAATCAGCCCCAGCATTTT
d_call: TRBD1; j_call: TRBJ1-1; v_call: TRBV4-1; clone_size: -; cdr3_aa: CASSQTSRDRGPNTEAFF; cdr3_nt: TGCGCCAGCAGCCAAACGTCCCGGGACAGGGGGCCAAACACTGAAGCTTTCTTT
d_call: -; j_call: TRBJ1-4; v_call: TRBV9; clone_size: -; cdr3_aa: CASTQGQGNEKLFF; cdr3_nt: TGTGCCAGCACCCAGGGGCAGGGTAATGAAAAACTGTTTTTT
d_call: TRBD1; j_call: TRBJ1-1; v_call: TRBV7-9; clone_size: -; cdr3_aa: CASSSPTPGTGGTGTEAFF; cdr3_nt: TGTGCCAGCAGCTCGCCAACACCTGGGACAGGGGGCACGGGGACTGAAGCTTTCTTT
d_call: TRBD1; j_call: TRBJ1-4; v_call: TRBV19; clone_size: -; cdr3_aa: CASSPRTGAGKLFF; cdr3_nt: TGTGCCAGTAGTCCACGGACAGGGGCGGGAAAACTGTTTTTT
d_call: -; j_call: TRBJ2-2; v_call: TRBV30; clone_size: -; cdr3_aa: CAWSAQATGELFF; cdr3_nt: TGTGCCTGGAGTGCCCAGGCAACCGGGGAGCTGTTTTTT
d_call: TRBD1; j_call: TRBJ2-3; v_call: TRBV2; clone_size: -; cdr3_aa: CASTGQGAADTQYF; cdr3_nt: TGTGCCAGCACTGGACAGGGGGCTGCAGATACGCAGTATTTT
d_call: -; j_call: TRBJ2-3; v_call: TRBV7-2; clone_size: -; cdr3_aa: CASSSRRGSTDTQYF; cdr3_nt: TGTGCCAGCAGCAGCCGGAGGGGAAGCACAGATACGCAGTATTTT
d_call: TRBD2; j_call: TRBJ2-7; v_call: TRBV6-1; clone_size: -; cdr3_aa: CASSEGPGGLYEQYF; cdr3_nt: TGTGCCAGCAGTGAAGGCCCGGGAGGGTTATACGAGCAGTACTTC
d_call: TRBD1; j_call: TRBJ1-4; v_call: TRBV6-6; clone_size: -; cdr3_aa: CASWTGQATNEKLFF; cdr3_nt: TGTGCCTCCTGGACGGGACAGGCAACTAATGAAAAACTGTTTTTT
d_call: TRBD1; j_call: TRBJ1-1; v_call: TRBV6-1; clone_size: -; cdr3_aa: CASSQDPTGGVEAFF; cdr3_nt: TGTGCCAGCAGCCAAGACCCGACAGGGGGGGTTGAAGCTTTCTTT
d_call: TRBD1; j_call: TRBJ2-7; v_call: TRBV9; clone_size: -; cdr3_aa: CASSTGQGRYEQYF; cdr3_nt: TGTGCCAGCAGCACCGGACAGGGGCGCTACGAGCAGTACTTC
d_call: -; j_call: TRBJ2-6; v_call: TRBV5-6; clone_size: -; cdr3_aa: CASSLYAGSGANVLTF; cdr3_nt: TGTGCCAGCAGCTTATATGCCGGCTCTGGGGCCAACGTCCTGACTTTC
d_call: TRBD2; j_call: TRBJ2-1; v_call: TRBV7-6; clone_size: -; cdr3_aa: CASSPTPGTSPNNEQFF; cdr3_nt: TGTGCCAGCAGCCCCACCCCAGGGACTAGTCCGAACAATGAGCAGTTCTTC
d_call: TRBD1; j_call: TRBJ1-2; v_call: TRBV5-1; clone_size: -; cdr3_aa: CASSLGGGLDYGYTF; cdr3_nt: TGCGCCAGCAGCTTGGGAGGGGGCTTAGACTATGGCTACACCTTC